A selection of T cell receptor beta chains follows, all from one sample in a study of T cells in Graves' hyperthyroidism and ophthalmopathy. Each CDR3 protein gets one entry after TCRdb re-called the multiplex PCR reads with MiXCR. The sample contains roughly 750,000 distinct CDR3 sequences, about a sixth of which appear only once. Sequences were obtained from blood. These TCRs come from a man between 18 and 29 years old with Graves' hyperthyroidism. Both conserved end residues are part of each CDR3. D genes are given only for firm matches. Clone size is stated in some rows and not others, as once, few, many or a class when expanded.

v_call,d_call,j_call,clone_size,cdr3_aa,cdr3_nt
TRBV5-1,TRBD2,TRBJ2-7,few,CASSSGGTSVNEQYF,TGCGCCAGCAGCTCCGGGGGGACTAGCGTGAACGAGCAGTACTTC
TRBV7-6,.,TRBJ2-3,many,CASSLGVAATDTQYF,TGTGCCAGCAGCTTAGGAGTAGCGGCCACAGATACGCAGTATTTT
TRBV27,TRBD2,TRBJ2-3,many,CASRSGTSGLYTQYF,TGTGCCAGCAGAAGCGGGACTAGCGGGTTGTATACGCAGTATTTT
TRBV9,TRBD2,TRBJ2-1,few,CASSRLAGWYEQFF,TGTGCCAGCAGCCGACTAGCGGGATGGTATGAGCAGTTCTTC
TRBV28,TRBD2,TRBJ2-3,.,CASSFSRLAGTDTQYF,TGTGCCAGCAGTTTCTCGAGGCTAGCGGGCACAGATACGCAGTATTTT
TRBV5-4,.,TRBJ1-6,.,CASSPRGDTYSPLHF,TGTGCCAGCAGCCCGAGGGGCGATACCTATTCACCCCTCCACTTT
TRBV30,.,TRBJ2-1,many,CAWGGGKNVNEQFF,TGTGCCTGGGGCGGTGGTAAGAATGTTAATGAGCAGTTCTTC
TRBV28,TRBD1,TRBJ1-5,few,CASSPFSGTGKGQPQHF,TGTGCCAGCAGTCCCTTCTCCGGGACAGGTAAGGGTCAGCCCCAGCATTTT
TRBV6-2/TRBV6-3,.,TRBJ1-2,many,CASSYDGMRYGYTF,TGTGCCAGCAGTTACGACGGGATGCGCTATGGCTACACCTTC
TRBV2,.,TRBJ2-3,many,CASSRAAGTDTQYF,TGTGCCAGCAGTCGGGCGGCGGGCACAGATACGCAGTATTTT
TRBV6-1,TRBD2,TRBJ2-7,.,CASSTSSGSFDEQYF,TGTGCCAGCAGTACCTCTAGCGGGAGTTTCGACGAGCAGTACTTC
TRBV20-1,.,TRBJ2-1,many,CSANRDTEQFF,TGCAGTGCTAACCGGGACACAGAGCAGTTCTTC
TRBV20-1,.,TRBJ2-1,few,CSARRDGNNEQFF,TGCAGTGCTAGACGAGATGGGAACAATGAGCAGTTCTTC
TRBV12-3/TRBV12-4,TRBD1,TRBJ2-5,many,CASRGQAGETQYF,TGTGCCAGCCGAGGACAGGCAGGAGAGACCCAGTACTTC
TRBV28,.,TRBJ2-7,many,CASSLDTSGPHEQYF,TGTGCCAGCAGTTTGGACACCTCAGGGCCTCACGAGCAGTACTTC
TRBV27,.,TRBJ1-5,few,CASSFYGGNQPQHF,TGTGCCAGCAGTTTCTATGGGGGCAATCAGCCCCAGCATTTT
TRBV29-1,.,TRBJ1-1,.,CTGTGDTEAFF,TGCACTGGGACGGGGGACACTGAAGCTTTCTTT
TRBV6-1,TRBD1,TRBJ2-7,few,CASSAEGGTGGYEQYF,TGTGCCAGCAGTGCGGAAGGGGGGACAGGGGGGTACGAGCAGTACTTC
TRBV2,.,TRBJ2-6,.,CASKYSSGANVLTF,TGTGCCAGCAAATACAGCTCTGGGGCCAACGTCCTGACTTTC
TRBV20-1,.,TRBJ1-4,once,CSARDIRGEEKLFF,TGCAGTGCTAGAGATATCAGGGGTGAAGAAAAACTGTTTTTT
TRBV6-1,TRBD1,TRBJ1-1,.,CASSRDRGRNMNTEAFF,TGTGCCAGCAGTAGGGACAGGGGGCGAAATATGAACACTGAAGCTTTCTTT
TRBV5-1,.,TRBJ2-2,few,CASRDLPGELFF,TGCGCCAGCAGAGACCTCCCCGGGGAGCTGTTTTTT
TRBV28,.,TRBJ2-7,many,CASSLRHSFPYEQYF,TGTGCCAGCAGTTTGCGTCATTCATTCCCCTACGAGCAGTACTTC
TRBV20-1,TRBD1,TRBJ2-1,.,CSAAPTGGTYNEQFF,TGCAGTGCCGCCCCCACAGGGGGGACCTACAATGAGCAGTTCTTC
TRBV5-5,.,TRBJ2-5,.,CASSADVYQETQYF,TGTGCCAGCAGCGCGGACGTGTACCAAGAGACCCAGTACTTC
TRBV6-2/TRBV6-3,TRBD2,TRBJ2-7,many,CASTLTSATSSYEQYF,TGTGCCAGCACCTTGACTAGCGCCACCAGCTCCTACGAGCAGTACTTC
TRBV10-3,TRBD1,TRBJ2-1,few,CATTNGLTGGEQFF,TGTGCCACCACCAATGGCCTGACAGGGGGCGAGCAGTTCTTC
TRBV19,.,TRBJ1-6,.,CASSHGQAYSPLHF,TGTGCCAGTAGTCACGGACAAGCCTATTCACCCCTCCACTTT
TRBV20-1,TRBD1,TRBJ2-5,few,CSAREGQRGLKTQYF,TGCAGTGCTAGAGAGGGACAGCGAGGTTTGAAGACCCAGTACTTC
TRBV2,.,TRBJ1-5,many,CASSEASSGIQPQHF,TGTGCCAGCAGTGAAGCGTCCTCAGGTATTCAGCCCCAGCATTTT
TRBV19,TRBD1,TRBJ1-1,.,CASTRGFRGVGPEAFF,TGTGCCAGTACTCGCGGGTTCAGGGGGGTAGGGCCTGAAGCTTTCTTT
TRBV20-1,TRBD2,TRBJ2-1,many,CSAAQLAGGFDEQFF,TGCAGTGCAGCCCAACTAGCGGGAGGTTTCGATGAGCAGTTCTTC
TRBV28,.,TRBJ1-3,few,CASSSIGLSSGNTIYF,TGTGCCAGCAGCTCTATCGGACTGAGCTCTGGAAACACCATATATTTT
TRBV28,.,TRBJ2-3,few,CASQETGLFGTDTQYF,TGTGCCAGCCAAGAGACAGGCCTGTTTGGCACAGATACGCAGTATTTT
TRBV3-1,TRBD1,TRBJ1-6,.,CASSPGGTDSPLHF,TGTGCCAGCAGCCCAGGGGGCACGGATTCACCCCTCCACTTT
TRBV4-3,.,TRBJ2-5,few,CASSLKRGGRAHRETQYF,TGCGCCAGCAGTCTCAAAAGAGGGGGGAGAGCCCACCGGGAGACCCAGTACTTC
TRBV11-2,TRBD1,TRBJ2-7,many,CASSTGAGGRYEQYF,TGTGCCAGCAGCACCGGTGCAGGGGGCCGCTACGAGCAGTACTTC
TRBV19,.,TRBJ1-6,few,CASSIGTRDPLHF,TGTGCCAGTAGTATAGGGACCCGCGATCCCCTCCACTTT
TRBV20-1,.,TRBJ2-5,many,CSARVGALQETQYF,TGCAGTGCTAGAGTAGGGGCCCTCCAAGAGACCCAGTACTTC
TRBV11-2,TRBD1,TRBJ2-7,many,CASSLGQGASYEQYF,TGTGCCAGCAGCTTAGGACAGGGGGCTTCCTACGAGCAGTACTTC
TRBV6-1,TRBD1,TRBJ2-1,.,CASSYHNRGNSYNEQFF,TGTGCCAGCAGTTATCATAACAGGGGTAACTCCTACAATGAGCAGTTCTTC
TRBV3-1,TRBD2,TRBJ2-7,many,CASSQEGAGGNYEQYF,TGTGCCAGCAGCCAAGAGGGAGCGGGAGGGAACTACGAGCAGTACTTC
TRBV28,.,TRBJ2-6,few,CANSLSGGANVLTF,TGTGCCAACAGTTTATCAGGTGGGGCCAACGTCCTGACTTTC
TRBV28,TRBD2,TRBJ2-7,many,CASSPPEGLAGESYEQYF,TGTGCCAGCAGTCCCCCCGAGGGACTAGCGGGAGAGTCCTACGAGCAGTACTTC
TRBV18,TRBD1,TRBJ1-4,.,CASSPGTGTTNEKLFF,TGTGCCAGCTCACCCGGGACAGGGACAACTAATGAAAAACTGTTTTTT
TRBV28,TRBD2,TRBJ2-1,many,CASSFVVGGSNNEQFF,TGTGCCAGCAGTTTCGTGGTGGGAGGGAGTAACAATGAGCAGTTCTTC
TRBV28,TRBD1,TRBJ1-4,.,CASRPRQGRNEKLLF,TGTGCCAGCAGGCCTAGACAGGGAAGGAATGAAAAACTGCTTTTT